The entry below gives a single T cell receptor beta chain sequence along with its context. Its target is not known. The assay was immunoSEQ multiplex PCR, and TCRdb's table has in-frame clones only and misses some. The table includes about 49,000 clones, approximately 95% detected once. This sample was included in a study of cytomegalovirus exposure and HLA in healthy donors. CDR1 is GTSNPN, CDR2 SVGIG, per germline (reference sequence). Trimming removed 5 bases from V and 7 bases from J; junction bases left unmatched: 4. The CDR3 is 12 amino acids. Broader study findings: Confirmation was obtained in vitro that a few CMV-associated chains are specific for CMV antigens.

V gene TRBV30 combines with J gene TRBJ1-4; 7 positions match TRBD1. The receptor comes from a woman between 18 and 29 years old in good health and CMV-seropositive. Material for sequencing was PBMCs. The CDR3 DNA is TGTGCCTGGGACAGGGACGGTGAAAAACTGTTTTTT. Amino acids: CAWDRDGEKLFF.